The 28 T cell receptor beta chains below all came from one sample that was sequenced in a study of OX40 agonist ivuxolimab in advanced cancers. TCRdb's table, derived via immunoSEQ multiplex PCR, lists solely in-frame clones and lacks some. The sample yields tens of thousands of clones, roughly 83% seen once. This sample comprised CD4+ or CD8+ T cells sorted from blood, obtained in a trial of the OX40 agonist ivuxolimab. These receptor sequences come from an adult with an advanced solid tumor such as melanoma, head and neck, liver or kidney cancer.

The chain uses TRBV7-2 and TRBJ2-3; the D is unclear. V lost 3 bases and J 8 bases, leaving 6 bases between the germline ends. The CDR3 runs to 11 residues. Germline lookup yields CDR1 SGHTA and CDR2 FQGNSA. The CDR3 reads CASSFRGTQYF. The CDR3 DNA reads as TGTGCCAGCAGCTTCCGCGGTACGCAGTATTTT.

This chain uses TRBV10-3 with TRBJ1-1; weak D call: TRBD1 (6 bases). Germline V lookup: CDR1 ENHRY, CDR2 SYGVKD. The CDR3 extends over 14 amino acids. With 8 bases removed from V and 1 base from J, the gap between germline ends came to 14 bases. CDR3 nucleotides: TGTGCCATCGCAGGGAAAGGGGGGAACACTGAAGCTTTCTTT. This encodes CAIAGKGGNTEAFF.

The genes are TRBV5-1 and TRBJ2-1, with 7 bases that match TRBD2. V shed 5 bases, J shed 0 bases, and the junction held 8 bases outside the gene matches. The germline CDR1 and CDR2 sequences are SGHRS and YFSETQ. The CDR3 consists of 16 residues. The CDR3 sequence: CASSFTSSGSYNEQFF. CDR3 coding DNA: TGCGCCAGCAGTTTTACTTCTAGCGGCTCCTACAATGAGCAGTTCTTC.

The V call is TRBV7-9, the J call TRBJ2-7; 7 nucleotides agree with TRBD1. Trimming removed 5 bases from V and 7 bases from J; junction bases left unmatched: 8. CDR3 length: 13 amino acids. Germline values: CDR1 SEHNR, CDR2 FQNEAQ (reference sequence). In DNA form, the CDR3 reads TGTGCCAGCAGCCCGATAGACAGGGCGGAGCAGTACTTC. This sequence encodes CASSPIDRAEQYF.

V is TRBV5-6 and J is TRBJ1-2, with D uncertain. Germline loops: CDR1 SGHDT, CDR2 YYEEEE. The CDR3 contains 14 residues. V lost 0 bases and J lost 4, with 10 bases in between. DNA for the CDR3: TGTGCCAGCAGCTTGGTCGGGTTCGGCTATGGCTACACCTTC. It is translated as CASSLVGFGYGYTF.

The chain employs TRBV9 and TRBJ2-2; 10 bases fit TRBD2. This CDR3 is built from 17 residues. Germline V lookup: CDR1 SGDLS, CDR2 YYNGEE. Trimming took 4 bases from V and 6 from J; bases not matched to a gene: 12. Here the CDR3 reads CASSPSGLAGVPGELFF. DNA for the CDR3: TGTGCCAGCAGCCCCAGTGGGCTAGCGGGAGTCCCCGGGGAGCTGTTTTTT.

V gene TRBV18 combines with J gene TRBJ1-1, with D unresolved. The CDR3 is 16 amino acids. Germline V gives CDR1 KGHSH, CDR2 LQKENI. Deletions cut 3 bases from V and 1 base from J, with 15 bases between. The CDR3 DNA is TGTGCCAGCTCACCCGCGCAAGGGTCCTCGAACACTGAAGCTTTCTTT. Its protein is CASSPAQGSSNTEAFF. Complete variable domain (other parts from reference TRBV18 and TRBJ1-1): NAGVMQNPRHLVRRRGQEARLRCSPMKGHSHVYWYRQLPEEGLKFMVYLQKENIIDESGMPKERFSAEFPKEGPSILRIQQVVRGDSAAYFCASSPAQGSSNTEAFFGQGTRLTVV.

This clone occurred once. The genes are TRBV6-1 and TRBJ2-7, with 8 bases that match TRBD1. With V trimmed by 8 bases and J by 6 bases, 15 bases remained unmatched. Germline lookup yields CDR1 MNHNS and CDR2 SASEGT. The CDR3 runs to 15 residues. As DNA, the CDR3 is TGTGCCAGCCAAAAAGGACAGGGCGTGGGGAGCGAGCAGTACTTC. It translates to CASQKGQGVGSEQYF.

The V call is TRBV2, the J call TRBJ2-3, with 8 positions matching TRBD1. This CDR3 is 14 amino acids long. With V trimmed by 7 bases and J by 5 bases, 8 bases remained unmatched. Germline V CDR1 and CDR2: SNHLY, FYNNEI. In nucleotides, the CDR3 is TGTGCCAGCAAAGACAGGGGAGGAGTAGATACGCAGTATTTT. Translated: CASKDRGGVDTQYF.

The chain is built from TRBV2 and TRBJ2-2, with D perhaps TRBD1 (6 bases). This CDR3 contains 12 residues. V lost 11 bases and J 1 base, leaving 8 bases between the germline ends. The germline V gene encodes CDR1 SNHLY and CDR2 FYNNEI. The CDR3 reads CAGGQNTGELFF. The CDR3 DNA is TGTGCCGGGGGACAGAACACCGGGGAGCTGTTTTTT.

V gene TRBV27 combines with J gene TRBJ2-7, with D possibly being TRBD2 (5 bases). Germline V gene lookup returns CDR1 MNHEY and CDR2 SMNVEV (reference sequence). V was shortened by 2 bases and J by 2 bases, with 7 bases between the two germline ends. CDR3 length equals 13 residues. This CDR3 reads CASSLRGTYEQYF. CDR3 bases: TGTGCCAGCAGTTTAAGAGGGACCTACGAGCAGTACTTC.

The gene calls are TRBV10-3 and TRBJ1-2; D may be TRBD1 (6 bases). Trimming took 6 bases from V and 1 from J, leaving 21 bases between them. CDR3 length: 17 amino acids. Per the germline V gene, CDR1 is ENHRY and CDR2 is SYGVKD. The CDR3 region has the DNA TGTGCCATCAGCCCAGGGGCGCCTATGAATTATAACTATGGCTACACCTTC. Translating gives CAISPGAPMNYNYGYTF.

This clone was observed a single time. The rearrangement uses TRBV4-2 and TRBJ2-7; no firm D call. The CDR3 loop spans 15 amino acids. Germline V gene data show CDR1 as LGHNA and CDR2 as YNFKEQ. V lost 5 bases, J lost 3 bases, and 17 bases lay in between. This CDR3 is CASSLVGTINYEQYV. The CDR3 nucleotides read TGTGCCAGCAGCTTGGTGGGCACCATCAACTACGAGCAGTACGTC.

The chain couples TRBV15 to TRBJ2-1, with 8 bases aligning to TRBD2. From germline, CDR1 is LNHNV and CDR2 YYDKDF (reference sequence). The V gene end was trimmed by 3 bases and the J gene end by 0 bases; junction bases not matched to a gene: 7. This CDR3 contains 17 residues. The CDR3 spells CATSSISGGLSYNEQFF. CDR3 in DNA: TGTGCCACCAGCAGTATCTCGGGGGGGCTCTCCTACAATGAGCAGTTCTTC.

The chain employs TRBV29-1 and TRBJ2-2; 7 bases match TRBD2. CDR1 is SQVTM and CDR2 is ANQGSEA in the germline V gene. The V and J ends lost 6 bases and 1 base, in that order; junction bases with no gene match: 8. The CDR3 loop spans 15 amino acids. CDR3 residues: CSVTPTSVNTGELFF. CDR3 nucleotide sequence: TGCAGCGTGACACCCACTAGCGTGAACACCGGGGAGCTGTTTTTT.

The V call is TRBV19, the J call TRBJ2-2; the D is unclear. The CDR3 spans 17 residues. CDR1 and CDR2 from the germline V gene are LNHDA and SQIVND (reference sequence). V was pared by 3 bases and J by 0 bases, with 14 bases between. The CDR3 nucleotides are TGTGCCAGTAGTATTACGGCAGGATATTCGAACACCGGGGAGCTGTTTTTT. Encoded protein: CASSITAGYSNTGELFF.

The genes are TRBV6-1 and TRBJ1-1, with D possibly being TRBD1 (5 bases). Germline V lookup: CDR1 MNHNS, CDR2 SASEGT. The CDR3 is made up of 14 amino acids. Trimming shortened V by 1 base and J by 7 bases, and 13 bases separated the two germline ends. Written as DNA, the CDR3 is TGTGCCAGCAGTGAAGAACAGGCGACCATTGAAGCTTTCTTT. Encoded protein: CASSEEQATIEAFF.

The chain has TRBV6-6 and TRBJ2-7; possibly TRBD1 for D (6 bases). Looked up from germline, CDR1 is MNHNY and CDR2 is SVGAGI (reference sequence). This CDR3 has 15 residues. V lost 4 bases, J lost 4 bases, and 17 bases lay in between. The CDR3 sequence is CASSSGTTQGYEQYF. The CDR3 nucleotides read TGTGCCAGCAGTTCCGGGACCACTCAGGGGTACGAGCAGTACTTC.

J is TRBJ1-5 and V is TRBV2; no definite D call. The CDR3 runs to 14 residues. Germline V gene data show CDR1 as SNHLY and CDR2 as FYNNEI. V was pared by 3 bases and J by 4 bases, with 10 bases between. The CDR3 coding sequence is TGTGCCAGCAGTGACACCCATTGGAATCAGCCCCAGCATTTT. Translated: CASSDTHWNQPQHF.

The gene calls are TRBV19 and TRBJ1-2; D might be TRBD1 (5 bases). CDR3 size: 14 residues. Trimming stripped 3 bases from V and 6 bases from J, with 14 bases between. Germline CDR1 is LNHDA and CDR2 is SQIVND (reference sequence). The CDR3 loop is CASSMVAGFNGYTF. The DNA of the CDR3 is TGTGCCAGTAGTATGGTGGCAGGGTTTAATGGCTACACCTTC.

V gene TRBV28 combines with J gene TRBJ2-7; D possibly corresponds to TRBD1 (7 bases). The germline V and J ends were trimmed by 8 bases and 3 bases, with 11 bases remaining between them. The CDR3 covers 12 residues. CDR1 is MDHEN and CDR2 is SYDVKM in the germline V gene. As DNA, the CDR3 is TGTGCCAGCGGAGGGGGCATCTACGAGCAGTACTTC. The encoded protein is CASGGGIYEQYF.

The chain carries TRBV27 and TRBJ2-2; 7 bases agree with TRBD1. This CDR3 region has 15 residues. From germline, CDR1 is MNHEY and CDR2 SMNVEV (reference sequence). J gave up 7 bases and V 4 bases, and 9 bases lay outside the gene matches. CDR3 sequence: CASSSWDRSLGELFF. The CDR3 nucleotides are TGTGCCAGCAGTTCCTGGGACAGAAGCCTCGGGGAGCTGTTTTTT.

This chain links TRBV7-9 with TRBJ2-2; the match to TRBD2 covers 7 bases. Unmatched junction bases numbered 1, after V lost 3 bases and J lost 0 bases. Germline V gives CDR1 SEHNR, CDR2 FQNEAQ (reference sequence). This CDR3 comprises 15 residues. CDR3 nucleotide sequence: TGTGCCAGCAGCTTTGCGGGGGCGAACACCGGGGAGCTGTTTTTT. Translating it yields CASSFAGANTGELFF.

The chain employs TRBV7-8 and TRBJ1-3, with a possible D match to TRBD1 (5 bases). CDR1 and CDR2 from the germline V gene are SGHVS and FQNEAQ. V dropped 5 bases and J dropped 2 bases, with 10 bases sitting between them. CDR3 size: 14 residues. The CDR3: CASSLGTAGNTIYF. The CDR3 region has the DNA TGTGCCAGCAGCCTAGGGACGGCTGGAAACACCATATATTTT. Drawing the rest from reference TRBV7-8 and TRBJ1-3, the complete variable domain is GAGVSQSPRYKVAKRGQDVALRCDPISGHVSLFWYQQALGQGPEFLTYFQNEAQLDKSGLPSDRFFAERPEGSVSTLKIQRTQQEDSAVYLCASSLGTAGNTIYFGEGSWLTVV.

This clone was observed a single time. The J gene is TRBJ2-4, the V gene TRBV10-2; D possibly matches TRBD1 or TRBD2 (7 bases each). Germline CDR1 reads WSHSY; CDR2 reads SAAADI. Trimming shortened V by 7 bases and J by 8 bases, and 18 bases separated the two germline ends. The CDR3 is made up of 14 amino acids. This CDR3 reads CASTEGGGGDIQYF. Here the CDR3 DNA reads TGCGCCAGCACCGAGGGGGGAGGGGGCGACATTCAGTACTTC.

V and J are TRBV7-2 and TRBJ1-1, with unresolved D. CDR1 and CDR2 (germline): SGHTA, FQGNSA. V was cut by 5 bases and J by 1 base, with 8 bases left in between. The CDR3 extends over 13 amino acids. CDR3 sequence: CASSNPGNTEAFF. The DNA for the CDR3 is TGTGCCAGCAGCAACCCAGGGAACACTGAAGCTTTCTTT.

The CDR3 nucleotides are TGTGCCAGCAGCTTAGGCGGGTTTGGGGGGCTCGAGCAGTACTTC. This gives the protein CASSLGGFGGLEQYF. V is TRBV7-2 and J is TRBJ2-7; D tentatively reads TRBD1 or TRBD2 (6 bases each). The V gene lost 1 base and the J gene lost 6 bases, with 16 bases spanning the gap. The CDR3 runs 15 residues. In germline, CDR1 is SGHTA, CDR2 FQGNSA.

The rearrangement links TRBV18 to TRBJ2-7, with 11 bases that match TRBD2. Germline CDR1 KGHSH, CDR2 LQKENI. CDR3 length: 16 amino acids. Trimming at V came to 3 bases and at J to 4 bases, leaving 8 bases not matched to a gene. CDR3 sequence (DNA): TGTGCCAGCTCACCGAGAGTACTAGCGGGAGCTTACGAGCAGTACTTC. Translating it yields CASSPRVLAGAYEQYF.